These 18 T cell receptor beta chains originate from one sample sequenced in a study of T cells in Graves' hyperthyroidism and ophthalmopathy. Amplification of TCR beta CDR3 regions was performed using RNA transcripts as template. The TCR CDR3 was amplified in a first-round RT-PCR using the HTBI primer set. TCRdb reanalysed the multiplex PCR reads using MiXCR and keeps one entry per CDR3 protein. The table includes over 700,000 distinct CDR3 sequences, 38% detected once. The sample comprised blood. Receptor source: a young man with Graves' hyperthyroidism.

The rearrangement uses TRBV6-5 and TRBJ2-7; 7 bases are shared with TRBD1. The V gene's germline CDR1 is MNHEY and CDR2 SVGAGI. The CDR3 extends over 15 amino acids. Unmatched junction bases numbered 8, after V lost 5 bases and J lost 1 base. CDR3 sequence: CASSETTGLSYEQYF. In nucleotides, the CDR3 is TGTGCCAGCAGTGAGACGACAGGGCTTTCCTACGAGCAGTACTTC.

Many counts were recorded for this clonotype. The gene calls are TRBV7-2 and TRBJ2-2; 8 positions agree with TRBD1. This CDR3 has 16 residues. V was pared by 4 bases and J by 0 bases, with 4 bases of the junction left unmatched. Per germline, CDR1 SGHTA and CDR2 FQGNSA. The chain's CDR3 is CASSSDRDSNTGELFF. In DNA, the CDR3 is TGTGCCAGCAGCTCGGACAGGGATTCGAACACCGGGGAGCTGTTTTTT.

The chain carries TRBV11-2 and TRBJ2-7; 7 bases map to TRBD1. Trimming removed 4 bases from V and 7 bases from J; junction bases left unmatched: 10. The CDR3 contains 14 residues. Germline V gives CDR1 SGHAT, CDR2 FQNNGV. The CDR3 nucleotides read TGTGCCAGCAGCTCCTACAGGGGAGTGCGAGAGCAGTACTTC. This translates into CASSSYRGVREQYF.

Written as DNA, the CDR3 is TGCAGTGCTAGAGATCGGACTAGCGAGCAAGAGACCCAGTACTTC. Its translation is CSARDRTSEQETQYF. This sequence joins TRBV20-1 and TRBJ2-5; TRBD2 matches at 9 bases. The CDR3 loop spans 15 amino acids. The junction had 4 bases not matched to a gene; V was cut back by 0 bases and J by 2 bases. Germline CDR1 DFQATT, CDR2 SNEGSKA (reference sequence).

The chain is built from TRBV24-1 and TRBJ1-1; perhaps TRBD1 as D (5 bases). Germline loops: CDR1 KGHDR, CDR2 SFDVKD. Trimming shortened V by 4 bases and J by 1 base, and 12 bases separated the two germline ends. The CDR3 consists of 15 residues. The DNA of the CDR3 is TGTGCCACCAGTGACCGACCCACAGGGAACACTGAAGCTTTCTTT. As protein: CATSDRPTGNTEAFF.

The chain couples TRBV12-5 to TRBJ1-2; no definite D call. The V gene lost 3 bases and the J gene lost 5 bases, with 10 bases spanning the gap. The CDR3 extends over 13 amino acids. Germline V gene data show CDR1 as LGHNT and CDR2 as FRNRAP. The CDR3 DNA follows: TGTGCTAGTGGTTTTTGGGTCGATTATGGCTACACCTTC. Translating it yields CASGFWVDYGYTF.

This sequence joins TRBV9 and TRBJ2-7, with 13 positions matching TRBD2. V was clipped by 4 bases and J by 1 base; unmatched bases: 5. Germline CDR1 is SGDLS and CDR2 is YYNGEE. This CDR3 spans 16 amino acids. This chain's CDR3 is CASSPWTSGSSYEQYF. CDR3 in DNA: TGTGCCAGCAGCCCGTGGACTAGCGGGAGTTCCTACGAGCAGTACTTC.

The count of this clonotype is one. DNA for the CDR3: TGTGCCAGCAGTTTAAGCCCCACTCAGGGAGGAGGGACTGAAGCTTTCTTT. Protein product: CASSLSPTQGGGTEAFF. The rearrangement uses TRBV25-1 and TRBJ1-1; a weak D match, TRBD1 (5 bases). Germline V gene data show CDR1 as MGHDK and CDR2 as SYGVNS. The CDR3 contains 17 residues. The V end lost 5 bases, the J end lost 5 bases, and 24 bases lay between the germline ends. Together with reference TRBV25-1 and TRBJ1-1, the CDR3 gives the full variable domain: EADIYQTPRYLVIGTGKKITLECSQTMGHDKMYWYQQDPGMELHLIHYSYGVNSTEKGDLSSESTVSRIRTEHFPLTLESARPSHTSQYLCASSLSPTQGGGTEAFFGQGTRLTVV.

The V call is TRBV20-1, the J call TRBJ2-7; 8 bases match TRBD2. Germline V gene data show CDR1 as DFQATT and CDR2 as SNEGSKA (reference sequence). This CDR3 region has 13 residues. V lost 6 bases, J lost 4 bases, and 8 bases stayed unmatched. CDR3 coding DNA: TGCAGTGCCCCGAGCGGGAGTTGGTACGAGCAGTACTTC. It codes for CSAPSGSWYEQYF.

In its sample, this clonotype was seen a few times. J is TRBJ1-6 and V is TRBV6-5; no reliable D call. Deletions cut 6 bases from V and 8 bases from J, with 29 bases between. The CDR3 totals 19 residues. The germline V gene has CDR1 MNHEY and CDR2 SVGAGI. CDR3 sequence reads: CASRSLLGWHEQHDSPLHF. In DNA form, the CDR3 reads TGTGCCAGCAGGTCTCTGCTGGGGTGGCATGAGCAGCATGATTCACCCCTCCACTTT.

This clonotype was seen repeatedly, ten times or more. The chain has TRBV2 and TRBJ1-2, with D maybe TRBD1 (6 bases). CDR1 is SNHLY and CDR2 is FYNNEI in the germline V gene. V lost 3 bases and J 5 bases, leaving 13 bases between the germline ends. CDR3 size: 14 residues. This CDR3 is CASSEQGIPYGYTF. As DNA, the CDR3 is TGTGCCAGCAGTGAGCAGGGGATCCCTTATGGCTACACCTTC.

CDR3: CASSPTGADEKLFF. The CDR3 region has the DNA TGTGCCAGCAGCCCAACAGGGGCAGATGAAAAACTGTTTTTT. The V gene is TRBV7-9, the J gene TRBJ1-4, with TRBD1 matching 7 bases. V lost 5 bases, J lost 6 bases, and 6 bases stayed unmatched. The germline CDR1 and CDR2 sequences are SEHNR and FQNEAQ (reference sequence). This CDR3 has 14 amino acids.

The V gene is TRBV9, the J gene TRBJ1-1, with D possibly matching TRBD1 (6 bases). V lost 4 bases to trimming and J lost 5 bases, with 18 bases between them. Germline V gene sequence: CDR1 SGDLS, CDR2 YYNGEE. This CDR3 comprises 15 residues. This chain's CDR3 is CASSSEGGGGTEAFF. The DNA for the CDR3 is TGTGCCAGCAGCTCCGAGGGGGGGGGCGGAACTGAAGCTTTCTTT.

There are many counts of this clonotype. The rearrangement uses TRBV14 and TRBJ1-6; tentatively, D is TRBD1 (5 bases). Trimming left V 4 bases short and J 0 bases short, with 13 bases between. The CDR3 spans 17 residues. Germline CDR1 is SGHDN and CDR2 is FVKESK. The CDR3 reads CASSLNRISSYNSPLHF. The CDR3 DNA sequence: TGTGCCAGCAGCCTGAACAGGATCAGCTCCTATAATTCACCCCTCCACTTT.

For this clonotype: One junction end does not reproduce the germline sequence, and a read error may be involved. The V gene is TRBV14, the J gene TRBJ1-3; a weak D match, TRBD1 (6 bases). Germline-derived CDR1 and CDR2 are SGHDN and FVKESK. This CDR3 has 14 amino acids. The CDR3 reads CASNQGQTGNTIYF. DNA for the CDR3: TGTGCCAGCAACCAAGGACAGACTGGAAACACCATATATTTT.

This chain uses TRBV5-6 with TRBJ2-7, with no clear D. Deletions cut 3 bases from V and 5 bases from J, with 15 bases between. This CDR3 is 14 amino acids long. CDR1 is SGHDT, CDR2 YYEEEE, per germline. The CDR3 loop is CASSWVPGLNEQYF. CDR3 coding DNA: TGTGCCAGCAGCTGGGTACCGGGTCTGAACGAGCAGTACTTC.

The V gene is TRBV7-9, the J gene TRBJ1-2, with D possibly being TRBD1 (5 bases). The length of the CDR3 is 12 residues. Germline CDR1 SEHNR, CDR2 FQNEAQ (reference sequence). Deletions cut 5 bases from V and 7 bases from J, with 11 bases between. CDR3 DNA sequence: TGTGCCAGCAGCGGGCCGGGACGTGGCTACACCTTC. It specifies CASSGPGRGYTF.

This clonotype was seen many times. The chain's CDR3 is CATAEFSSSYEQYF. DNA for the CDR3: TGTGCCACCGCAGAATTCTCGAGCTCCTACGAGCAGTACTTC. This rearrangement joins TRBV15 to TRBJ2-7; D not certain. This CDR3 has 14 residues. Germline V gene sequence: CDR1 LNHNV, CDR2 YYDKDF (reference sequence). V was trimmed by 8 bases and J by 0 bases, leaving 14 bases between them. Full variable domain (missing parts from reference TRBV15 and TRBJ2-7): DAMVIQNPRYQVTQFGKPVTLSCSQTLNHNVMYWYQQKSSQAPKLLFHYYDKDFNNEADTPDNFQSRRPNTSFCFLDIRSPGLGDTAMYLCATAEFSSSYEQYFGPGTRLTVT.